The clone carrying this T cell receptor beta chain was seen more than once but under ten times. These data originate in a study of blood T cells in healthy people across ages. Donors were healthy Caucasian individuals from Russia aged roughly 6 to 95. Isolation recovered at least 7 million PBMCs from every sample. Using a J-beta primer mix together with a sample-barcoded 5' primer, a second PCR was run for about 7 to 12 cycles. In TCRdb, the 5' RACE reads were re-called with MiXCR into one record per CDR3 protein. The sample records about 2 million distinct CDR3 sequences, around 50% being singletons. CDR3 length equals 15 residues. Germline CDR1 reads MNHEY; CDR2 reads SVGEGT. The germline V and J ends were trimmed by 10 bases and 3 bases, with 22 bases remaining between them.

V is TRBV6-2 or TRBV6-3 and J is TRBJ2-7; D possibly corresponds to TRBD1 (6 bases). Sequencing input: blood. This TCR came from a woman between 35 and 50 years old in good health. CDR3: CATRRVWDTDYEQYF. The CDR3 DNA follows: TGTGCCACCCGTAGAGTTTGGGACACTGACTACGAGCAGTACTTC.